This paragraph covers one TCR beta chain sequence. The entry originates in a study of T cell changes during pregnancy in multiple sclerosis. The CDR3 spans 14 residues. Germline lookup yields CDR1 MNHEY and CDR2 SVGAGI. J gave up 5 bases and V 5 bases, and 9 bases lay outside the gene matches. Data came from immunoSEQ multiplex PCR; TCRdb stores just in-frame clones and leaves some out. The sample carries about 72,000 clones, 80% to 95% recorded once. The chain carries TRBV6-5 and TRBJ2-7; TRBD2 aligns across 7 bases. The sequence derives from a female donor in good health, enrolled as a control in a pregnancy study. The starting material was peripheral blood, obtained in the first trimester of pregnancy. The CDR3 DNA follows: TGTGCCAGCAGTGCGACTAGCTTCCTCCACGAGCAGTACTTC. This translates into CASSATSFLHEQYF.